The following is a T cell receptor (beta chain) sequence with its context. V gave up 3 bases and J gave up 3 bases, with 10 bases separating them. CDR1 and CDR2 (germline): GTSNPN, SVGIG (reference sequence). The CDR3 is 13 residues long. This record comes from a study of T-cell reconstitution after alpha-beta-depleted transplantation in children. Unique molecular identifiers were incorporated when the TCRbeta library was constructed. MiXCR, run by TCRdb on the PCR reads, gives a single entry per CDR3 protein. The table records about 600,000 distinct CDR3 sequences, over 9.5% of them present only once.

The chain recombines TRBV30 with TRBJ2-3, with D perhaps TRBD1 (6 bases). Sequencing used PBMCs from the stem cell graft donor, obtained from the stem cell graft. The sequence came from a human donor who donated a stem cell graft to a child with acute myeloid leukemia. CDR3 DNA sequence: TGTGCCTGGAGCTCCAGGGGTACAGATACGCAGTATTTT. It specifies CAWSSRGTDTQYF.